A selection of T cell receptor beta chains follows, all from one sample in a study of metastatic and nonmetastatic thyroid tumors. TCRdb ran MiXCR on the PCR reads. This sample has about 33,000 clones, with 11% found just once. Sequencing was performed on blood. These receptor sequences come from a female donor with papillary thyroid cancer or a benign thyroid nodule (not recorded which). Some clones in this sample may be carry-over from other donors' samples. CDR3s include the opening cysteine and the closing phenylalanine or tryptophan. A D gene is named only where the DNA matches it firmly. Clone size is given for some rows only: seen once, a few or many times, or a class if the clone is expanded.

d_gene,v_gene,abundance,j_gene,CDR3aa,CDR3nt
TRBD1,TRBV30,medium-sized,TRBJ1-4,CAWSGPGGVGEKLFF,TGTGCCTGGAGTGGTCCAGGGGGCGTTGGTGAAAAACTGTTTTTT
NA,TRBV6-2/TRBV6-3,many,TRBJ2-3,CASSYSFDPASPADTQYF,TGTGCCAGCAGTTACTCGTTTGATCCAGCCTCCCCTGCAGATACGCAGTATTTT
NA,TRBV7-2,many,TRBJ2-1,CASSSEGGNAYNEQFF,TGTGCCAGCAGCTCCGAGGGCGGGAACGCCTACAATGAGCAGTTCTTC
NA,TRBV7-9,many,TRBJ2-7,CASSSDSTRTSYEQYF,TGTGCCAGCAGCTCAGACTCCACGAGGACTTCCTACGAGCAGTACTTC
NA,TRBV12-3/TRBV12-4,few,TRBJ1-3,CASSWSAASGNTIYF,TGTGCCAGCAGTTGGTCCGCGGCCTCTGGAAACACCATATATTTT
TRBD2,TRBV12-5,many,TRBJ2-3,CASGPPRTSGATDTQYF,TGTGCTAGTGGTCCTCCCCGGACTAGCGGGGCCACAGATACGCAGTATTTT
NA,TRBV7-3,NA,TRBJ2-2,CASSLGPLGELFF,TGTGCCAGCAGCTTGGGCCCTCTCGGGGAGCTGTTTTTT
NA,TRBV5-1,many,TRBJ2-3,CASSLRPLDRTDTQYF,TGCGCCAGCAGCTTGAGGCCGCTTGACCGAACAGATACGCAGTATTTT
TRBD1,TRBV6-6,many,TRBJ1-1,CASSPSPRTGPRRNTEAFF,TGTGCCAGCAGTCCCTCTCCCCGGACAGGGCCCCGCCGGAACACTGAAGCTTTCTTT
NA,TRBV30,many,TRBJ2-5,CAWSPGRFQETQYF,TGTGCCTGGAGCCCCGGACGGTTCCAAGAGACCCAGTACTTC
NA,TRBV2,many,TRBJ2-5,CASSVRGETQYF,TGTGCCAGCAGTGTACGAGGAGAGACCCAGTACTTC
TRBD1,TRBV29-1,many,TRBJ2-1,CSVGQGRGEQFF,TGCAGCGTCGGACAGGGTCGGGGTGAGCAGTTCTTC
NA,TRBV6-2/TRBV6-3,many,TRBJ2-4,CASSSTTEGAKNIQYF,TGTGCCAGCAGTTCCACGACCGAAGGAGCCAAAAACATTCAGTACTTC
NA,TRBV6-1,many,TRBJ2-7,CASSGQANYEQYF,TGTGCCAGCAGTGGACAGGCTAACTACGAGCAGTACTTC
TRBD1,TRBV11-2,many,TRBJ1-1,CASSLDVTGAVKAFF,TGTGCCAGCAGCTTAGATGTGACAGGGGCCGTGAAAGCTTTCTTT
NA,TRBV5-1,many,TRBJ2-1,CASSLGGGTTDNEQFF,TGCGCCAGCAGCTTGGGCGGCGGGACGACGGACAATGAGCAGTTCTTC
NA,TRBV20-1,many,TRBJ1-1,CSASNRNTEAFF,TGCAGTGCTAGCAACAGGAACACTGAAGCTTTCTTT
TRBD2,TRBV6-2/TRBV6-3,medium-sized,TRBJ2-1,CASSRSGSSYNEQFF,TGTGCCAGCAGCCGTAGCGGGAGCTCCTACAATGAGCAGTTCTTC
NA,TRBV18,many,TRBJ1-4,CASSPNEKLFF,TGTGCCAGCTCTCCTAATGAAAAACTGTTTTTT
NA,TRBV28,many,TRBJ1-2,CASSLTGYGYTF,TGTGCCAGCAGTCTAACAGGTTATGGCTACACCTTC
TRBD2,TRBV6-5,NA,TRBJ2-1,CANSYSGLAAVNEQIF,TGTGCCAACAGTTACTCGGGACTAGCGGCTGTCAATGAGCAGATCTTC
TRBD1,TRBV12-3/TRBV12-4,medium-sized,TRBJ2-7,CASSLSQGANEQYF,TGTGCCAGCAGTTTATCACAGGGGGCCAACGAGCAGTACTTC
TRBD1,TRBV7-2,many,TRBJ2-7,CASSLWDRGGEQYF,TGTGCCAGCAGCTTGTGGGACAGGGGGGGCGAGCAGTACTTC
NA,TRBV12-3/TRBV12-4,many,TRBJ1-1,CASSFQGKNTEAFF,TGTGCCAGCAGTTTCCAGGGAAAGAACACTGAAGCTTTCTTT
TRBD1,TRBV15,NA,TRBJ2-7,CATSSFRQGTNYEQYF,TGTGCCACCAGCAGCTTCCGACAGGGCACTAACTACGAGCAGTACTTC
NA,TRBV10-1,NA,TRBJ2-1,CASRAGGGDEQFF,TGCGCCAGCAGGGCCGGTGGCGGGGATGAGCAGTTCTTC
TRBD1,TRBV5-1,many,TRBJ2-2,CASRLTGVPTGELFF,TGCGCCAGCAGACTGACAGGGGTTCCAACCGGGGAGCTGTTTTTT
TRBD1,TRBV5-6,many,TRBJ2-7,CASSFEDREYF,TGTGCCAGCAGCTTCGAGGACAGGGAATACTTC
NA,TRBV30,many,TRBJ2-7,CAWGAWAYEQYF,TGTGCCTGGGGCGCTTGGGCCTACGAGCAGTACTTC
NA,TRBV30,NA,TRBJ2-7,CAWSGHSYEQYF,TGTGCCTGGAGTGGACACTCCTACGAGCAGTACTTC
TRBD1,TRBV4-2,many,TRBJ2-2,CASSQDETGGAGELFF,TGTGCCAGCAGCCAAGATGAGACAGGGGGCGCCGGGGAGCTGTTTTTT
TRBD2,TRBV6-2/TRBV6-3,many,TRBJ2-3,CASRTAGEADTQYF,TGTGCCAGCAGGACAGCGGGAGAGGCAGATACGCAGTATTTT
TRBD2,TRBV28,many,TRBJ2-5,CAAHELAGARETQYF,TGTGCCGCACACGAACTAGCGGGAGCGAGAGAGACCCAGTACTTC
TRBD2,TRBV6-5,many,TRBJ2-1,CASTYGASGRNSYNEQFF,TGTGCCAGCACCTACGGGGCTAGCGGGAGGAACTCCTACAATGAGCAGTTCTTC
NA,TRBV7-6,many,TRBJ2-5,CASSLSTLGRETQYF,TGTGCCAGCAGCTTGTCGACACTGGGGCGAGAGACCCAGTACTTC
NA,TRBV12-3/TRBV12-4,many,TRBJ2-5,CASSPGGSWGQETQYF,TGTGCCAGCAGCCCTGGGGGTAGCTGGGGGCAAGAGACCCAGTACTTC
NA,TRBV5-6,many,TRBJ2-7,CASSLAGNEQYF,TGTGCCAGCAGCTTGGCCGGCAACGAGCAGTACTTC
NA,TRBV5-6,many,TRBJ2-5,CASSFLTEGVEAQYF,TGTGCCAGCAGCTTCTTGACGGAGGGGGTCGAGGCCCAGTACTTC
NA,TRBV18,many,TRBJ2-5,CASSPQGRSETQYF,TGTGCCAGCTCACCTCAGGGTAGATCGGAGACCCAGTACTTC
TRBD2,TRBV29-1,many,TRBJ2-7,CSVLGVAGVGGAYEQYF,TGCAGCGTTCTGGGTGTAGCGGGAGTCGGCGGGGCCTACGAGCAGTACTTC
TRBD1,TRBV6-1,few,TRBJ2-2,CASRPPGQGPNTGELFF,TGTGCCAGCAGACCACCTGGACAGGGACCGAACACCGGGGAGCTGTTTTTT
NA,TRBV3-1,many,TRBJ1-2,CASSQGNRPPLASSRGYTF,TGTGCCAGCAGCCAAGGCAATCGTCCGCCATTGGCTAGCTCGCGTGGCTACACCTTC
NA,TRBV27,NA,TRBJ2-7,CASSLVYSYEQYF,TGTGCCAGCAGTTTGGTTTACTCCTACGAGCAGTACTTC